The entry that follows covers one T cell receptor (beta chain) sequence. What it binds is not known. Treatment described: about 20 received Ad26.COV2.S at low or high dose, single or two shots; 5 received placebo; per-sample allocation not given. Day 63 after the first injection of vaccine or placebo was the sampling time. Aged 18-55 years, donor was enrolled in Boston in about 2020. This sample is part of a study of Ad26.COV2.S vaccination and SARS-CoV-2 variants. Background on the study: Donor had been placed in the Ad26.COV2.S arm of the COV1001 trial.

Study-level findings and limits: In TCR breadth and depth analyses, total T cell responses may have been underestimated.

The germline CDR1 and CDR2 sequences are LNHDA and SQIVND (reference sequence). The CDR3 extends over 18 amino acids. The V and J ends lost 2 bases and 4 bases respectively, with 18 bases between them. Clones were read by immunoSEQ multiplex PCR, and TCRdb kept only the in-frame ones, dropping some. Of 250,000 to 300,000 clones listed, approximately 89% are singletons. This receptor was identified in a person between 18 and 65 years old who received the Ad26.COV2.S COVID-19 vaccine or a placebo. Source: peripheral blood, taken in a trial of Ad26.COV2.S vaccine versus placebo. This sequence joins TRBV19 and TRBJ1-6; D unclear. CDR3 DNA: TGTGCCAGTAGTATAAGGTCAGCAAACGCGTTTTATAATTCACCCCTCCACTTT. Its protein product is CASSIRSANAFYNSPLHF. Full variable domain (remainder filled in from reference TRBV19 and TRBJ1-6): DGGITQSPKYLFRKEGQNVTLSCEQNLNHDAMYWYRQDPGQGLRLIYYSQIVNDFQKGDIAEGYSVSREKKESFPLTVTSAQKNPTAFYLCASSIRSANAFYNSPLHFGNGTRLTVT.